This TCR beta chain was retrieved from a study of blood T cells in healthy people across ages. General study findings and limits: Compared with aged donors, long-lived donors showed fewer expanded clones, suggesting selection.

Primers used in a second PCR of about 7 to 11 cycles were a sample-barcoded 5' primer and a J-beta primer mix. A tag from a template-switch adaptor with 12 random nucleotides marked each cDNA molecule. Using its own MiXCR run on the 5' RACE reads, TCRdb lists one record per CDR3 protein. Of approximately 780,000 distinct CDR3 sequences in the sample, about a quarter were seen once. This clonotype showed up just a few times. Its antigen is undetermined. Peripheral blood was drawn, approximately 9.4 milliliters per donor. Total RNA was extracted at no less than 6 micrograms per sample. This CDR3 spans 15 amino acids. In germline, CDR1 is ENHRY, CDR2 SYGVKD. V was clipped by 5 bases and J by 0 bases; unmatched bases: 1. The data also belong to a second study, concerning T cells of mothers and their children.

The TCR originated in a boy aged 5-17 years in good health. Material: blood. The chain combines TRBV10-3 with TRBJ1-6; 7 nucleotides agree with TRBD1. This CDR3 is CAISTGDSYNSPLHF. CDR3 coding DNA: TGTGCCATCAGTACAGGGGACTCCTATAATTCACCCCTCCACTTT.